The entry below gives a single T cell receptor beta chain sequence along with its context. Its antigen is not identified. This sample was taken from a study of T cell responses to AZD1222 COVID-19 vaccine. Study observations and caveats: Baseline seropositivity occurred in only a handful of AZD1222 recipients. Repertoires were obtained solely post-peak T cell response. Vaccine-related CD4 TCRs covered spike, predominating at 160-218 and 743-854.

Libraries were prepared by immunoSEQ multiplex PCR; TCRdb keeps only in-frame clonotypes and omits some of them. The repertoire holds 100,000 to 150,000 clones, with roughly 85% as singletons. The sequenced sample was peripheral blood, obtained 28 days after the second AZD1222 dose. The sequence was obtained from an adult who received the AZD1222 COVID-19 vaccine.

CDR3 sequence: CASSPDRGLRINYGYTF. The CDR3 DNA follows: TGTGCCAGCTCACCGGACAGGGGGCTCAGAATAAACTATGGCTACACCTTC. The V and J genes are TRBV18 and TRBJ1-2; 11 bases agree with TRBD1. V dropped 3 bases and J dropped 2; count of bases not matched to a gene: 8. The CDR3 consists of 17 residues. From germline, CDR1 is KGHSH and CDR2 LQKENI.